What follows are 10 T cell receptor beta chains derived from one specimen sequenced in a study of blood T cell repertoires in COVID-19. The data were produced by immunoSEQ multiplex PCR, yet TCRdb's version contains in-frame clones alone and is incomplete. The data contain tens of thousands of clones, approximately 90% of them singletons. Sequenced sample: peripheral blood. The source of these receptors is a man between 65 and 85 years old with active COVID-19.

The chain links TRBV4-1 to TRBJ2-7; 8 bases fit TRBD1. Germline V gene lookup returns CDR1 MGHRA and CDR2 YSYEKL. This CDR3 is built from 12 residues. Trimming at V came to 6 bases and at J to 5 bases, leaving 3 bases not matched to a gene. Here the CDR3 DNA reads TGCGCCAGCAGGGACAGGGACCACGAGCAGTACTTC. It encodes CASRDRDHEQYF.

The chain joins TRBV6-6 to TRBJ1-2; no reliable D call. The CDR3 runs 13 residues. V lost 0 bases to trimming and J lost 7 bases, with 9 bases between them. The germline V gene has CDR1 MNHNY and CDR2 SVGAGI (reference sequence). Here the CDR3 reads CASSYSSPLGYTF. In DNA form, the CDR3 reads TGTGCCAGCAGTTACTCGAGTCCCCTTGGCTACACCTTC.

This chain joins TRBV6-1 and TRBJ2-4, with 10 bases matching TRBD2. In germline, CDR1 is MNHNS, CDR2 SASEGT. This CDR3 has 17 amino acids. V lost 3 bases and J lost 0; bases outside the gene matches: 5. The CDR3 DNA is TGTGCCAGCAGTGAGTGGACTAGCGGAGTAGCCAAAAACATTCAGTACTTC. The encoded protein is CASSEWTSGVAKNIQYF.

The chain joins TRBV28 to TRBJ1-3, with 9 bases identical to TRBD1. CDR3 length: 14 residues. The trim removed 10 bases at V and 2 bases at J, leaving 6 bases unmatched. The germline V gene has CDR1 MDHEN and CDR2 SYDVKM. In DNA, the CDR3 is TGTGCCACCTACGGACAGGGGACTGGAAACACCATATATTTT. Residues: CATYGQGTGNTIYF.

The chain is built from TRBV5-1 and TRBJ1-1; TRBD1 is a possible D gene (5 bases). The V end lost 4 bases, the J end lost 2 bases, and 18 bases lay between the germline ends. This CDR3 spans 16 amino acids. Looked up from germline, CDR1 is SGHRS and CDR2 is YFSETQ. CDR3 DNA sequence: TGCGCCAGCAGCCCCTCGGGGGAGGCCAGAAACACTGAAGCTTTCTTT. Protein product: CASSPSGEARNTEAFF.

This clone appeared once. The chain employs TRBV2 and TRBJ2-3; weak D call: TRBD2 (7 bases). This CDR3 contains 15 residues. Germline V gives CDR1 SNHLY, CDR2 FYNNEI. Trimming pared 3 bases from V and 4 bases from J, leaving 14 bases between. The CDR3 reads CASSEGGAGADTQYF. CDR3 nucleotides: TGTGCCAGCAGTGAGGGGGGGGCGGGCGCAGATACGCAGTATTTT. The entire variable domain, with the rest obtained from reference TRBV2 and TRBJ2-3, is as follows: EPEVTQTPSHQVTQMGQEVILRCVPISNHLYFYWYRQILGQKVEFLVSFYNNEISEKSEIFDDQFSVERPDGSNFTLKIRSTKLEDSAMYFCASSEGGAGADTQYFGPGTRLTVL.

This clone was detected only a few times. This chain connects TRBV7-9 to TRBJ1-6, with D unresolved. Trimming shortened V by 5 bases and J by 5 bases, and 13 bases separated the two germline ends. CDR3 length equals 15 residues. The V gene's germline CDR1 is SEHNR and CDR2 FQNEAQ (reference sequence). The CDR3 DNA reads TGTGCCAGCAGCCACGAGGAGGGAAATAATTCACCCCTCCACTTT. Protein: CASSHEEGNNSPLHF.

This clone was seen a single time. V usage is TRBV5-1 and J usage is TRBJ1-2, with D possibly matching TRBD1 (6 bases). The CDR3 length is 16 residues. CDR1 and CDR2 (germline): SGHRS, YFSETQ. Trimming stripped 0 bases from V and 6 bases from J, with 18 bases between. Written as DNA, the CDR3 is TGCGCCAGCAGCTTGGACCAAGGGGGGGCGGCCGATGGCTACACCTTC. This gives the protein CASSLDQGGAADGYTF.

The rearrangement uses TRBV27 and TRBJ2-7, with D possibly matching TRBD1 (6 bases). V lost 5 bases to trimming and J lost 4 bases, with 21 bases between them. The CDR3 is 16 residues long. The germline gives CDR1 MNHEY, CDR2 SMNVEV (reference sequence). The CDR3 DNA sequence: TGTGCCAGCAGTCCGAGGGCCGGGACACCGTGGTACGAGCAGTACTTC. It encodes CASSPRAGTPWYEQYF.

This clone was counted between two and nine times. This chain uses TRBV7-2 with TRBJ1-5; D might be TRBD1 (5 bases). The germline gives CDR1 SGHTA, CDR2 FQGNSA. This CDR3 is 15 amino acids long. V lost 1 base and J lost 5, with 12 bases in between. The CDR3 here is CASSLERGLYQPQHF. In DNA, the CDR3 is TGTGCCAGCAGCTTAGAGAGGGGACTGTATCAGCCCCAGCATTTT.